This TCR beta chain was sequenced for a study of T cell clones after liver transplantation. Study-level background: Subjects received no induction therapy and standard immunosuppression until randomization at 12-24 months post-transplant. Draws occurred before transplant, before withdrawal, and after complete or failed withdrawal. Tolerance: complete withdrawal held at least one year, liver enzymes staying within twice normal.

A remark on this clone: Its antigen is still unknown.

Data came from immunoSEQ multiplex PCR; TCRdb stores just in-frame clones and leaves some out. Of 8,400 or so clones listed, 80% are singletons. Study results and limitations: Post-transplant time points were not standardized, so conclusions are preliminary.

Germline values: CDR1 SGHVS, CDR2 FNYEAQ. V was trimmed by 1 base and J by 8 bases, leaving 11 bases between them. This CDR3 contains 14 residues. The chain recombines TRBV7-6 with TRBJ2-2; D unresolved. The TCR sequence derives from a human donor who received a liver transplant. Sample: CD8+ T cells from blood, taken before liver transplant. CDR3 DNA: TGTGCCAGCAGCTTAGTGGCCCTCTCTGGGGAGCTGTTTTTT. Amino acid sequence: CASSLVALSGELFF.